This T cell receptor (beta chain) was retrieved from a study of blood T cells in healthy people across ages. Study findings and constraints: Using unsorted PBMCs precluded a conclusive naive versus antigen-experienced comparison.

Sample-barcoded 5' priming and a J-beta primer mix drove a second PCR of roughly 6 to 12 cycles. TCRdb reprocessed the 5' RACE reads with MiXCR, giving one entry per CDR3 protein. The sample lists fewer than 900,000 distinct CDR3 sequences, around 36% occurring once. The germline gives CDR1 SEHNR, CDR2 FQNEAQ (reference sequence). The CDR3 extends over 16 amino acids. V lost 5 bases and J 6 bases, leaving 20 bases between the germline ends. Notes on this clonotype: Its matching antigen is unknown.

This receptor was identified in a man younger than 30 in good health. The J gene is TRBJ2-1, the V gene TRBV7-9; weak D call: TRBD1 (5 bases). Sequencing used blood. CDR3 region: CASSPWEQVLGNEQFF. The CDR3 DNA sequence: TGTGCCAGCAGCCCTTGGGAACAGGTCCTTGGCAATGAGCAGTTCTTC.